Reported below is one TCR beta chain. This entry belongs to a study of blood T cell repertoires in COVID-19. Background on the study: Sites across the United States, Italy and Spain contributed samples from acute and convalescent COVID-19. Nucleic acid was either cDNA or gDNA, and it came from T cells, B-cell-depleted T cells, or PBMCs.

Original handling: Counts of nucleated cells, estimated from reference gene primer amplification, were obtained. Profiled with immunoSEQ multiplex PCR; TCRdb holds only in-frame clones, not every one. D and trimming come from the DNA, and the V and J calls and clone size come from that table. The table has 180,000 or so clones, more than 85% seen once. Trimming removed 0 bases from V and 7 bases from J, with 15 bases in between. CDR1 MNHEY and CDR2 SVGAGI come from the germline V gene. The CDR3 is 16 amino acids. The origin of this receptor is a man younger than 35 with acute or convalescent COVID-19. The chain couples TRBV6-5 to TRBJ2-2, with a tentative D call TRBD2 (5 bases). The sequenced material came from peripheral blood. The CDR3 loop reads CASSYSKISGIGELFF. The DNA of the CDR3 is TGTGCCAGCAGTTACTCGAAGATTTCCGGGATCGGGGAGCTGTTTTTT.